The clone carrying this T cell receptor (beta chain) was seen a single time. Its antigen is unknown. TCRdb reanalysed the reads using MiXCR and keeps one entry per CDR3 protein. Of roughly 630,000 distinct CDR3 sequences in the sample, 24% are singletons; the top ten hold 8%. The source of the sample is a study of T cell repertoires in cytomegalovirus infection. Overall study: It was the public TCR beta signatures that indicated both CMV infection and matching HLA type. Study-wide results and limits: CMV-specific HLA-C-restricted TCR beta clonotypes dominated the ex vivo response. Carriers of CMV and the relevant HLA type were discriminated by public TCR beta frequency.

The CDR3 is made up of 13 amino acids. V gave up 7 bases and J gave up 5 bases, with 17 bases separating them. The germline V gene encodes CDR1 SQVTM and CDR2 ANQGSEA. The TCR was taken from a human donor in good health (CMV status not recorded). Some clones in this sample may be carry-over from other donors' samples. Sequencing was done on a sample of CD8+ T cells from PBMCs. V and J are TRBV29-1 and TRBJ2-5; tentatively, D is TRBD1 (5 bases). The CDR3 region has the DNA TGCAGCGCATTCCTGGGGCTCGGGGAGACCCAGTACTTC. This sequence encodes CSAFLGLGETQYF. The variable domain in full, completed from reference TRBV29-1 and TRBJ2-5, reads SAVISQKPSRDICQRGTSLTIQCQVDSQVTMMFWYRQQPGQSLTLIATANQGSEATYESGFVIDKFPISRPNLTFSTLTVSNMSPEDSSIYLCSAFLGLGETQYFGPGTRLLVL.